This entry concerns a single TCR beta chain. What antigen it recognizes has not been identified. There are no base qualities to consult, and no much larger clone falls within one base. This sample stems from a study of blood T cells in healthy people across ages (dated by TCRdb to between 2014 and 2017). For context, the study as a whole: Template switching captured roughly one uniquely barcoded TCR beta cDNA molecule per two T cells in model experiments. The study measured age-related changes in TCR beta repertoire diversity using deep sequencing normalized with unique cDNA molecular identifiers. The donors were divided into four age groups: young (average about 15 years), middle-aged (about 41), aged (approximately 62) and long-lived (about 79). Two additional independent replicas of 1 million unique cDNA reads from the same blood draw were analyzed for two donors (one aged 18 to 30 and one aged 80 or older).

The research as a whole found: Compared with the aged group, more naive CD4+ T cells, fewer expanded clones and increased TCR diversity were shown by the long-lived group, suggesting age selection. Estimates of total diversity based on one million sequenced T cells were regarded as lower bounds and as underestimates. The CMV infection status of donors was not known, potentially confounding age-related changes in expanded clonotypes. Since profiling was done on bulk unsorted PBMCs, naive and antigen-experienced compartments could not be conclusively compared. A strong correlation was found between observed TCR beta diversity and the percentage of naive T cells measured by flow cytometry. As age increased, observed TCR beta diversity per million T cells dropped in a roughly linear way, and a significant reduction was already evident by age approximately 40.

Libraries were constructed by 5' RACE. Sequencing was carried out with an Illumina HiSeq 2500. The second PCR ran for about 6 to 11 cycles and used a J-beta primer mix along with a sample-barcoded 5' primer. A unique molecular identifier was introduced onto each TCR beta cDNA molecule by a template-switch 5' adaptor carrying 12 random nucleotides. At least 3 million CDR3-containing paired-end reads were obtained from each sample. The Mint cDNA synthesis kit, primed by a TRBC-specific oligonucleotide, was used to synthesize first-strand cDNA from all RNA. After uracil-DNA glycosylase treatment, a first 18-cycle PCR used universal primers M1SS and BC2_uni_R on all cDNA. As for the original processing: Normalization of each sample was performed by random selection of 1 million high-quality reads, each carrying a distinct molecular identifier. Reads sharing molecular identifiers were discarded rather than binned into consensus sequences. MiTCR, with a Q25 quality threshold and the strictest error-elimination algorithm, was used for CDR3 identification, clonotype clustering and error correction. A nonparametric unseen species model using Euler transformation provided a lower-bound estimate of total TCR beta diversity. TCRdb reworked the public reads: Q25 trimming with fastp, MiXCR clone assembly, productive beta chains retained. Each entry merges the rows of one CDR3 protein and shows their most common DNA and genes. None of the V and J calls come from the authors' own analysis; TCRdb made them. The sample data list fewer than 1,200,000 distinct CDR3 sequences, and about 25% of these were observed just once. The ten biggest clones cover about 0.8% of the sample.

Relative to germline, V is missing 1 base and J is missing 3 bases, with 6 bases of the junction outside any gene match. There are 15 amino acids in the CDR3, from cysteine to phenylalanine inclusive. Solely the CDR3 DNA is kept, with 45 bases framed from the first base. CDR1 is given as DFQATT and CDR2 as SNEGSKA, both from the germline V gene (reference sequence). The donors were under 40 Caucasian individuals from Russia, aged 6 to 90 years, who were systemically healthy. About 9.1 milliliters of peripheral blood were collected from each donor into EDTA-treated Vacutainer tubes. Ficoll-Paque density-gradient centrifugation was used to isolate PBMCs, with at least 7 million per sample. Trizol reagent was used to extract total RNA from PBMCs, with at least 5 micrograms per sample. Naive CD45RAhigh/CD27high T cell percentages were measured by flow cytometry on a PBMC aliquot from every donor. The same sample was also used in a study of T cells of mothers and their children. As described in the second report: Nine systemically healthy Caucasian individuals served as donors, namely three mothers together with their six children. cDNA synthesis used all of the extracted RNA, with 1.5 ug of RNA in each 15 ul reaction. In the second PCR, the M1S primer introduced both the sample barcodes and 2-4 random nucleotides. Over 8.5 million TCR beta CDR3 reads were obtained for each mother, and 2.7 million or so reads were obtained for each child. TCR recombination output is similarly shaped by thymic selection in related and unrelated pairs, with a minor effect exerted by inherited differences. Normalized repertoire overlap was always found to be slightly, but never significantly, higher in related mother-child pairs than in unrelated mother-child pairs. No persistent microchimeric T cell clones were detected, at a sensitivity of roughly 93 clones per million clonotypes. To look for features that set related mother-child pairs apart from unrelated individuals, the researchers ran deep NGS to compare the TCR beta repertoires of mothers and children. On average, the children were about 10 +/- 4 years old, while the mothers were around 42 +/- 4 years old. Libraries were sequenced on Illumina HiSeq 2000 with 100+100 nt paired-end reads after adapter ligation with NEBNext reagents. Mother and child libraries were prepared a month apart and sequenced in separate runs to prevent cross-contamination. For each donor, between roughly 500,000 and 2,100,000 distinct TCR beta clonotypes were identified. Naive TCR beta clonotypes were estimated from low-frequency clonotypes matched to each donor's FACS-determined naive share, without sorting.

The rearrangement combines TRBV20-1 with TRBJ1-5, with 7 bases aligning to TRBD1. The TCR originated in a girl aged 2-10 years in good health. Sequenced: blood. The DNA sequence reads TGCAGTGCTAGAGGACACGACAGGGTCAATCAGCCCCAGCATTTT. Its product reads: CSARGHDRVNQPQHF.